What follows are 7 T cell receptor beta chains derived from one specimen sequenced in a study of cytomegalovirus exposure and HLA in healthy donors. Primers: 60 Vbeta forward and 13 Jbeta reverse. Clones were sequenced by immunoSEQ multiplex PCR, and TCRdb holds only the in-frame ones, with some missing. Altogether 120,000 or so clones are present, around 79% being singletons, with the ten largest covering roughly 6.3%. Input material: PBMCs. These receptors were taken from a woman aged 40 to 50 in good health and CMV-seronegative.

J is TRBJ2-5 and V is TRBV7-9; 9 nucleotides match TRBD2. J gave up 5 bases and V 5 bases, and 15 bases lay outside the gene matches. This CDR3 spans 17 amino acids. Germline V CDR1 and CDR2: SEHNR, FQNEAQ (reference sequence). The DNA of the CDR3 is TGTGCCAGCAGCGACAGAGGTGGCGGGAGGGCTAGGGAGACCCAGTACTTC. Translated: CASSDRGGGRARETQYF.

This chain joins TRBV9 and TRBJ2-7; 10 nucleotides agree with TRBD2. CDR3 length equals 15 residues. Per the germline V gene, CDR1 is SGDLS and CDR2 is YYNGEE. Trimming took 4 bases from V and 0 from J; bases not matched to a gene: 4. The CDR3 coding sequence is TGTGCCAGCAGCCCCCGGACTAGCGGCTCCTACGAGCAGTACTTC. This translates into CASSPRTSGSYEQYF.

The chain links TRBV28 to TRBJ1-1; 8 bases fit TRBD1. Germline CDR1 and CDR2: MDHEN and SYDVKM. The CDR3 is 13 amino acids. V was clipped by 6 bases and J by 1 base; unmatched bases: 1. The CDR3 DNA is TGTGCCAGCAGACAGGGGGGGAACACTGAAGCTTTCTTT. Translated, it gives CASRQGGNTEAFF. Full variable domain (remainder filled in from reference TRBV28 and TRBJ1-1): DVKVTQSSRYLVKRTGEKVFLECVQDMDHENMFWYRQDPGLGLRLIYFSYDVKMKEKGDIPEGYSVSREKKERFSLILESASTNQTSMYLCASRQGGNTEAFFGQGTRLTVV.

V gene TRBV15 combines with J gene TRBJ1-3; D not resolved. The CDR3 length is 18 residues. Germline V gene data show CDR1 as LNHNV and CDR2 as YYDKDF (reference sequence). Between the trimmed V and J ends, which lost 1 base and 0 bases, there was a span of 16 bases. Here the CDR3 DNA reads TGTGCCACCAGCAGAGGAGACGACGGCGGATTCTCTGGAAACACCATATATTTT. Translating it yields CATSRGDDGGFSGNTIYF.

CDR3: CASSSEVLGTEAFF. CDR3 coding DNA: TGTGCCAGCAGCTCCGAGGTTCTGGGCACTGAAGCTTTCTTT. The chain carries TRBV7-9 and TRBJ1-1; no clear D gene. Trimming removed 4 bases at V and 4 bases at J, with 13 bases between. The germline gives CDR1 SEHNR, CDR2 FQNEAQ (reference sequence). CDR3 length: 14 amino acids.

The V call is TRBV6-6, the J call TRBJ1-1, with TRBD1 as a possible D gene (5 bases). Germline V gene lookup returns CDR1 MNHNY and CDR2 SVGAGI (reference sequence). Trimming shortened V by 2 bases and J by 6 bases, and 16 bases separated the two germline ends. The CDR3 runs to 15 residues. CDR3 sequence: CASSYRARGIAEAFF. The CDR3 DNA is TGTGCCAGCAGTTACCGAGCGCGGGGGATCGCTGAAGCTTTCTTT.

The rearrangement uses TRBV11-2 and TRBJ1-5; D is unresolved. Germline V gene sequence: CDR1 SGHAT, CDR2 FQNNGV. The CDR3 consists of 13 residues. Trimming stripped 3 bases from V and 7 bases from J, with 10 bases between. The CDR3 region is CASSLGDDQPQHF. Here the CDR3 DNA reads TGTGCCAGCAGCTTGGGAGACGACCAGCCCCAGCATTTT.